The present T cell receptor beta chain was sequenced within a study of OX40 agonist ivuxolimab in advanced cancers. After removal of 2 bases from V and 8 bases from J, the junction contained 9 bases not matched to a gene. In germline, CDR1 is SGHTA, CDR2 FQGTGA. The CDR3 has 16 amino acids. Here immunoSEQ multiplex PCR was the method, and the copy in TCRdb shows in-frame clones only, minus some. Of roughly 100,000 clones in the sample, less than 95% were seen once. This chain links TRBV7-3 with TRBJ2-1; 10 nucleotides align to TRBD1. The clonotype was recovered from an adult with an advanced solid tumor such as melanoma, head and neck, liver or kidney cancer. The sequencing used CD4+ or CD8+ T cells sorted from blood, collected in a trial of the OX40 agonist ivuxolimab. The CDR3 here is CASSLESGTGAHEQFF. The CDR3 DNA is TGTGCCAGCAGCTTAGAATCCGGGACAGGGGCACATGAGCAGTTCTTC. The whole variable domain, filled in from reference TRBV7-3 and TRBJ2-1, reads GAGVSQTPSNKVTEKGKYVELRCDPISGHTALYWYRQSLGQGPEFLIYFQGTGAADDSGLPNDRFFAVRPEGSVSTLKIQRTERGDSAVYLCASSLESGTGAHEQFFGPGTRLTVL.